Sequencing of this T cell receptor beta chain was carried out in a study of cytomegalovirus exposure and HLA in healthy donors. 60 Vbeta and 13 Jbeta primers were used in PCR. Clones were read by immunoSEQ multiplex PCR, and TCRdb kept only the in-frame ones, dropping some. The profile shows about 170,000 clones, around 75% of them singletons. CDR3 length: 15 amino acids. Trimming shortened V by 0 bases and J by 10 bases, and 16 bases separated the two germline ends. Germline V gene sequence: CDR1 ENHRY, CDR2 SYGVKD. The TCR comes from a male donor in good health and CMV-seronegative. The V gene is TRBV10-3, the J gene TRBJ1-5; D remains unclear. The material sequenced was PBMCs. The DNA of the CDR3 is TGTGCCATCAGTGAGTCAGGAGGGTCTGGGGAACCCCAGCATTTT. This codes for CAISESGGSGEPQHF.